The T cell receptor beta chain described here comes from a study of T-cell memory formation after mild COVID-19. Study background: TCR clusters showed largely donor specificity.

A 5'RACE reaction primed in the constant segment made cDNA libraries of TCR alpha and TCR beta, and these carried sample barcodes and UMIs. MiXCR, applied by TCRdb to the 5' RACE reads, yields one record per CDR3 protein. The sample yields 580,000 or so distinct CDR3 sequences, around 15% seen once. Germline V gene data show CDR1 as MNHEY and CDR2 as SVGAGI. This CDR3 has 13 amino acids. Trimming removed 8 bases from V and 5 bases from J, with 15 bases in between. This clonotype turned up a few times. Its specificity is unknown. General study points: Day 15 to 85 contracting clones showed balanced CD4/CD8; later expanders leaned CD4+.

Sequencing used PBMCs or a T cell subset sorted from them (not recorded which). This receptor was obtained from an adult woman who had mild COVID-19 (a few samples of this study predate the infection). Cell type and time point are not known. The J gene is TRBJ2-5, the V gene TRBV6-5; a weak D match, TRBD2 (5 bases). The CDR3 region is CASSRAAGETQYF. CDR3 coding DNA: TGTGCCAGCTCGAGGGCCGCCGGCGAGACCCAGTACTTC.